A single sample gave rise to the 28 T cell receptor beta chains below, sequenced in a study of shared clonotypes between healthy human individuals (TCRdb year 2020). Library method: the immunoSEQ multiplex PCR assay. Imported from immuneACCESS, the table was reduced by TCRdb to in-frame sequences with V and J called. These copies leave out some clones; in studies compared against another copy, an unresolved V gene accounts for under half, and the cause of the remainder is not known. Across this sample there are millions of clones, with just over 90% seen only once. Clones ranked in the top ten supply 0.3% to 0.4% of the sample. Sample: naive CD4+ T cells from PBMCs. In light of the paper, this sample's cell subset or site label describes: CD45RA+ positively selected. All receptors come from a man younger than 35 in good health. Some clones in this sample may be carry-over from other donors' samples.

On this clone: This CDR3 is also generated by other DNA sequences in the sample. The chain couples TRBV30 to TRBJ2-3; 7 bases are a match to TRBD2. V lost 0 bases, J lost 3 bases, and 6 bases stayed unmatched. The CDR3 is made up of 15 amino acids. Germline CDR1 and CDR2: GTSNPN and SVGIG (reference sequence). The CDR3 reads CAWSVLGGRTDTQYF. The CDR3 DNA is TGTGCCTGGAGTGTACTGGGCGGGAGAACAGATACGCAGTATTTT.

The chain joins TRBV5-1 to TRBJ2-3; D may match TRBD1 or TRBD2 (5 bases each). The CDR3 sequence is 15 residues long. With 3 bases removed from V and 1 base from J, the gap between germline ends came to 12 bases. Germline loops: CDR1 SGHRS, CDR2 YFSETQ. The CDR3 DNA reads as TGCGCCAGCAGCTCCGGGGCGGTAGGCACAGATACGCAGTATTTT. Translating gives CASSSGAVGTDTQYF. Full variable domain (missing parts from reference TRBV5-1 and TRBJ2-3): KAGVTQTPRYLIKTRGQQVTLSCSPISGHRSVSWYQQTPGQGLQFLFEYFSETQRNKGNFPGRFSGRQFSNSRSEMNVSTLELGDSALYLCASSSGAVGTDTQYFGPGTRLTVL.

The chain joins TRBV10-1 to TRBJ2-7; perhaps TRBD2 as D (6 bases). Germline values: CDR1 WNHNN, CDR2 SYGVQD (reference sequence). This CDR3 region has 14 residues. V lost 8 bases and J 6 bases, leaving 20 bases between the germline ends. DNA of the CDR3: TGCGCCAGCCGTGGGACTTTAGCGGCGGCCGAGCAGTACTTC. It codes for CASRGTLAAAEQYF.

The chain joins TRBV7-2 to TRBJ2-7, with 7 bases lining up with TRBD1. V lost 7 bases and J lost 7; bases outside the gene matches: 7. The germline V gene has CDR1 SGHTA and CDR2 FQGNSA. This CDR3 has 12 residues. CDR3 residues: CASTPTRGEQYF. The CDR3 DNA reads as TGTGCCAGCACCCCAACCAGGGGGGAGCAGTACTTC.

J is TRBJ2-5 and V is TRBV5-1, with 9 bases identical to TRBD1. The ends lost 4 bases at V and 6 bases at J; junction bases unmatched: 10. There are 15 residues in the CDR3. Germline V gene sequence: CDR1 SGHRS, CDR2 YFSETQ. The CDR3 sequence is CASSPGTGSGKTQYF. Written as DNA, the CDR3 is TGCGCCAGCAGCCCCGGGACAGGGAGCGGAAAGACCCAGTACTTC.

This chain joins TRBV18 and TRBJ2-1; maybe TRBD2 (5 bases). The germline gives CDR1 KGHSH, CDR2 LQKENI. V lost 1 base and J 0 bases, leaving 13 bases between the germline ends. The CDR3 runs to 17 residues. The CDR3: CASSPRRTQSSYNEQFF. The CDR3 DNA is TGTGCCAGCTCACCACGGAGGACCCAAAGCTCCTACAATGAGCAGTTCTTC.

The table lists this clone with a count of one. This chain uses TRBV7-3 with TRBJ1-1; D unclear. Germline CDR1 and CDR2: SGHTA and FQGTGA. The length of the CDR3 is 14 residues. Trimming cost V 5 bases and J 1 base, with 11 bases left between them. The CDR3 bases are TGTGCCAGCAGCCCCCTGGACGGGAACACTGAAGCTTTCTTT. It translates to CASSPLDGNTEAFF.

For the CDR3, the DNA is TGTGCCAGCAGGAAGACCAGGGAGGCCACCTACGAGCAGTACTTC. Protein sequence: CASRKTREATYEQYF. V usage is TRBV6-5 and J usage is TRBJ2-7, with D possibly matching TRBD2 (6 bases). V lost 6 bases, J lost 2 bases, and 17 bases lay in between. Looked up from germline, CDR1 is MNHEY and CDR2 is SVGAGI. The CDR3 covers 15 residues.

The V call is TRBV15, the J call TRBJ1-1, with D maybe TRBD1 (5 bases). The CDR3 runs 15 residues. Trimming removed 0 bases at V and 4 bases at J, with 12 bases between. CDR1 and CDR2 (germline): LNHNV, YYDKDF (reference sequence). In DNA, the CDR3 is TGTGCCACCAGCAGAGATGCGTCAAGGGGCACTGAAGCTTTCTTT. Translation gives CATSRDASRGTEAFF.

The J gene is TRBJ2-1, the V gene TRBV7-8; no clear D. V was trimmed by 3 bases and J by 9 bases, leaving 9 bases between them. The CDR3 loop spans 12 amino acids. Germline CDR1 is SGHVS and CDR2 is FQNEAQ. In nucleotides, the CDR3 is TGTGCCAGCAGCTTCTCTTTCGGTGAGCAGTTCTTC. It encodes CASSFSFGEQFF.

The rearrangement joins TRBV25-1 to TRBJ2-5, with D hard to call. The CDR3 length is 14 residues. The germline V and J ends were trimmed by 1 base and 5 bases, with 11 bases remaining between them. Germline CDR1 and CDR2: MGHDK and SYGVNS. The CDR3 loop reads CASSEFSGRETQYF. In nucleotides, the CDR3 is TGTGCCAGCAGTGAATTTAGTGGGCGGGAGACCCAGTACTTC.

This chain uses TRBV28 with TRBJ2-5; tentative D call: TRBD1 (6 bases). The CDR3 has 15 amino acids. Germline V gene lookup returns CDR1 MDHEN and CDR2 SYDVKM. Trimming stripped 6 bases from V and 5 bases from J, with 19 bases between. CDR3 protein: CASSPGTPNRETQYF. Written as DNA, the CDR3 is TGTGCCAGCAGCCCCGGGACACCCAACAGGGAGACCCAGTACTTC.

V gene TRBV5-1 combines with J gene TRBJ2-5; the D gene is possibly TRBD2 (5 bases). CDR1 SGHRS and CDR2 YFSETQ come from the germline V gene. The CDR3 extends over 14 amino acids. Trimming took off 4 bases at V and 5 bases at J, with 15 bases between the two ends. CDR3 amino acids: CASSAAGTWETQYF. The CDR3, as DNA: TGCGCCAGCAGCGCCGCGGGCACGTGGGAGACCCAGTACTTC.

This chain joins TRBV27 and TRBJ2-1; 7 bases match TRBD1. Looked up from germline, CDR1 is MNHEY and CDR2 is SMNVEV (reference sequence). The CDR3 loop spans 15 amino acids. Unmatched junction bases numbered 14, after V lost 10 bases and J lost 5 bases. The CDR3 DNA follows: TGTGCCATCCGACCAGGACAGGCCAACCACAATGAGCAGTTCTTC. Residues: CAIRPGQANHNEQFF.

The DNA of the CDR3 is TGCGCCAGCAGCCCGACTAGCGGGAGGGCAGTGTACAATGAGCAGTTCTTC. It codes for CASSPTSGRAVYNEQFF. The chain links TRBV5-1 to TRBJ2-1; 14 bases line up with TRBD2. Per germline, CDR1 SGHRS and CDR2 YFSETQ. CDR3 length equals 17 residues. Trimming at V came to 4 bases and at J to 4 bases, leaving 7 bases not matched to a gene.

The gene calls are TRBV9 and TRBJ2-3; TRBD2 is a possible D gene (5 bases). The CDR3 totals 14 residues. The germline V and J ends were trimmed by 3 bases and 6 bases, with 14 bases remaining between them. The V gene's germline CDR1 is SGDLS and CDR2 YYNGEE. The CDR3: CASSETPERDTQYF. Here the CDR3 DNA reads TGTGCCAGCAGCGAGACCCCGGAGCGGGATACGCAGTATTTT.

The V call is TRBV5-1, the J call TRBJ1-4, with 7 positions matching TRBD1. The V gene's germline CDR1 is SGHRS and CDR2 YFSETQ. This CDR3 region has 15 residues. J gave up 7 bases and V 6 bases, and 12 bases lay outside the gene matches. The CDR3 DNA reads as TGCGCCAGCACCTTAAGAGCAGGGGGATCTGAAAAACTGTTTTTT. It codes for CASTLRAGGSEKLFF.

This rearrangement joins TRBV10-3 to TRBJ1-2; 9 bases match TRBD1. The germline CDR1 and CDR2 sequences are ENHRY and SYGVKD. Germline trimming cut 4 bases from V and 8 bases from J; bases unmatched to any gene: 5. This CDR3 has 13 amino acids. The CDR3 region has the DNA TGTGCCATCAGTGGGTTTGGGACAGGGGGCTACACCTTC. Amino acid sequence: CAISGFGTGGYTF.

This clone has only one observation. This rearrangement joins TRBV6-1 to TRBJ1-4; D is unresolved. V shed 3 bases and J shed 0 bases, with 8 bases lying between them. The germline CDR1 and CDR2 sequences are MNHNS and SASEGT. The length of the CDR3 is 15 residues. The CDR3 DNA is TGTGCCAGCAGTGATTTAGGTGCAACTAATGAAAAACTGTTTTTT. It yields the protein CASSDLGATNEKLFF.

This clone was picked up one time. The sample has other DNA sequences that encode this CDR3 too. The chain joins TRBV9 to TRBJ2-1; D is undetermined. The germline V gene encodes CDR1 SGDLS and CDR2 YYNGEE. The CDR3 is made up of 14 amino acids. V was clipped by 3 bases and J by 7 bases, with 14 bases between them. The CDR3 reads CASSGRAPRNEQFF. As DNA, the CDR3 is TGTGCCAGCAGCGGGAGAGCCCCGCGGAATGAGCAGTTCTTC.

The V and J genes are TRBV19 and TRBJ2-7; the D gene could be TRBD1 or TRBD2 (6 bases each). Per the germline V gene, CDR1 is LNHDA and CDR2 is SQIVND (reference sequence). V lost 3 bases and J 3 bases, leaving 18 bases between the germline ends. This CDR3 is 16 amino acids long. The CDR3 is CASSISGRGGNYEQYF. In nucleotides, the CDR3 is TGTGCCAGTAGTATCTCGGGCAGGGGCGGGAACTACGAGCAGTACTTC.

On this clone: The same CDR3 can be traced to other DNA sequences in this sample. The chain employs TRBV5-6 and TRBJ1-3; no clear D gene. Germline lookup yields CDR1 SGHDT and CDR2 YYEEEE. CDR3 length equals 15 residues. V was cut by 0 bases and J by 0 bases, with 7 bases left in between. DNA for the CDR3: TGTGCCAGCAGCTTGGGGCAACTCTCTGGAAACACCATATATTTT. Its translation: CASSLGQLSGNTIYF.

The chain carries TRBV28 and TRBJ2-7; 7 bases are shared with TRBD2. Looked up from germline, CDR1 is MDHEN and CDR2 is SYDVKM. The V gene end was trimmed by 3 bases and the J gene end by 6 bases; junction bases not matched to a gene: 11. CDR3 length equals 15 residues. The CDR3 DNA is TGTGCCAGCAGTTTCGCAGGCGGGAGATCAGGCGAGCAGTACTTC. Protein: CASSFAGGRSGEQYF.

The V call is TRBV7-2, the J call TRBJ2-7, with 7 nucleotides matching TRBD1. V shed 1 base, J shed 2 bases, and the junction held 5 bases outside the gene matches. Per the germline V gene, CDR1 is SGHTA and CDR2 is FQGNSA. The CDR3 has 15 residues. CDR3 sequence (DNA): TGTGCCAGCAGCTTAGATTCGGGACAGACCTACGAGCAGTACTTC. This gives the protein CASSLDSGQTYEQYF.

The chain carries TRBV28 and TRBJ2-3, with D perhaps being TRBD1 or TRBD2 (5 bases each). Trimming pared 6 bases from V and 6 bases from J, leaving 16 bases between. Per germline, CDR1 MDHEN and CDR2 SYDVKM. The CDR3 has 14 amino acids. The CDR3 region is CASSPGSWGDTQYF. As DNA, the CDR3 is TGTGCCAGCAGCCCGGGGTCATGGGGGGATACGCAGTATTTT.

The gene calls are TRBV5-6 and TRBJ2-2, with D hard to call. Germline CDR1 is SGHDT and CDR2 is YYEEEE. Trimming took off 0 bases at V and 7 bases at J, with 13 bases between the two ends. The CDR3 is made up of 15 amino acids. The CDR3 region is CASSLGQVSFGELFF. The CDR3 DNA reads TGTGCCAGCAGCTTGGGGCAGGTGTCTTTCGGGGAGCTGTTTTTT.

V is TRBV28 and J is TRBJ2-7; the match to TRBD2 covers 8 bases. Germline CDR1 is MDHEN and CDR2 is SYDVKM. V lost 7 bases and J lost 1; bases outside the gene matches: 6. This CDR3 contains 14 residues. The CDR3 nucleotides read TGTGCCAGCAAAAGCAGCGGGAGTTCCTACGAGCAGTACTTC. Residues: CASKSSGSSYEQYF.

This rearrangement joins TRBV14 to TRBJ2-7; D is ambiguous. The germline V gene has CDR1 SGHDN and CDR2 FVKESK. V was pared by 2 bases and J by 3 bases, with 8 bases between. The CDR3 is 13 amino acids. CDR3 DNA: TGTGCCAGCAGCCAATCTATCCGCTACGAGCAGTACTTC. Protein sequence: CASSQSIRYEQYF. The full variable domain, with the rest looked up from reference TRBV14 and TRBJ2-7, is EAGVTQFPSHSVIEKGQTVTLRCDPISGHDNLYWYRRVMGKEIKFLLHFVKESKQDESGMPNNRFLAERTGGTYSTLKVQPAELEDSGVYFCASSQSIRYEQYFGPGTRLTVT.